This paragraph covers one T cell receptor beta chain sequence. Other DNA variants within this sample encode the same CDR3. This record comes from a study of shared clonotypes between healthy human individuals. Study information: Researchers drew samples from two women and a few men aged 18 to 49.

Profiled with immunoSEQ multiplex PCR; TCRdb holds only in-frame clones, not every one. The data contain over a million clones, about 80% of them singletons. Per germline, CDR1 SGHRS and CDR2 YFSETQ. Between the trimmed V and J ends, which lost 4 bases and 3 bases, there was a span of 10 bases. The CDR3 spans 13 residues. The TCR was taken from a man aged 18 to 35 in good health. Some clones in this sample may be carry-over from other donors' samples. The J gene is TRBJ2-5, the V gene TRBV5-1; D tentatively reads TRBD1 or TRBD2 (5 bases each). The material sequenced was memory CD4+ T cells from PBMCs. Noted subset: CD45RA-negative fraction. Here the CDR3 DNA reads TGCGCCAGCAGCGTAGGGACGGAAGAGACCCAGTACTTC. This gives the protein CASSVGTEETQYF.